This TCR beta chain stems from a study of identical twins. TCRdb used MiXCR to reprocess the 5' RACE reads, holding one entry per CDR3 protein. The sample lists 650,000 to 800,000 distinct CDR3 sequences, approximately 9% seen once, with 0.98% in the top ten. This clonotype was recorded many times. Its antigen remains unknown. General study findings and limits: The presence of invariant MAIT and iNKT cells could partly confound analyses of zero-insertion sequences.

Germline V gives CDR1 LGHDT, CDR2 YNNKEL (reference sequence). This CDR3 contains 18 residues. V was shortened by 2 bases and J by 3 bases, with 22 bases between the two germline ends. The sample was also reused in another study, on yellow fever vaccine responses in identical twins.

The chain couples TRBV3-1 to TRBJ1-2; perhaps TRBD1 as D (6 bases). What was sequenced was PBMCs. The sequence came from a young woman in good health. The CDR3 nucleotides are TGTGCCAGCAGCCAATCTCCTCCGATGGGCAGGGGAGACTATGGCTACACCTTC. As protein: CASSQSPPMGRGDYGYTF.